The next 10 T cell receptor beta chains were all read from a single sample in a study of cytomegalovirus exposure and HLA in healthy donors (dated by TCRdb to the late 2010s). The library was obtained by the immunoSEQ multiplex PCR assay. A mixture of 60 forward primers for TCR Vbeta segments and 13 reverse primers for TCR Jbeta segments was used in the multiplex PCR. As stored in TCRdb, this immuneACCESS dataset retains in-frame rearrangements with V and J assigned. A fraction of the clones does not appear; measured against another copy, unresolved V genes explain less than half of the discrepancy, and the remainder lacks a known reason. In this sample the table shows approximately 78,000 clones, 65% to 80% of which occur a single time. The top ten constitute roughly 21% of the sample. Material: PBMCs. The receptors were gathered from a man in his forties or fifties in good health and CMV-seropositive.

The chain carries TRBV30 and TRBJ2-5; TRBD2 is a possible D gene (5 bases). Germline CDR1 is GTSNPN and CDR2 is SVGIG (reference sequence). The CDR3 sequence is 15 residues long. V lost 0 bases, J lost 4 bases, and 15 bases lay in between. CDR3 DNA: TGTGCCTGGAGTGTTACCCGAGGGTATGGAGAGACCCAGTACTTC. The encoded protein is CAWSVTRGYGETQYF.

The chain couples TRBV6-5 to TRBJ1-5; D ambiguous. Germline CDR1 reads MNHEY; CDR2 reads SVGAGI. Trimming took off 9 bases at V and 0 bases at J, with 12 bases between the two ends. The CDR3 extends over 14 amino acids. In DNA form, the CDR3 reads TGTGCCAGTTCGACTGAGTATAGCAATCAGCCCCAGCATTTT. Its protein product is CASSTEYSNQPQHF.

A note on this clone: Germline and junction disagree at one end, which may indicate a read error. The chain employs TRBV15 and TRBJ2-7; a weak D match, TRBD2 (5 bases). CDR3 size: 12 residues. Germline CDR1 LNHNV, CDR2 YYDKDF (reference sequence). The CDR3 protein is CATSRDMTGVHF. The CDR3 bases are TGTGCCACCAGCAGAGATATGACCGGGGTCCACTTC.

The chain uses TRBV6-6 and TRBJ2-3; D is perhaps TRBD2 (5 bases). V gave up 6 bases and J gave up 6 bases, with 10 bases separating them. This CDR3 spans 12 amino acids. Germline V CDR1 and CDR2: MNHNY, SVGAGI (reference sequence). CDR3 DNA: TGTGCCAGCAGGTCGGGGTTCGATACGCAGTATTTT. Its translation: CASRSGFDTQYF.

The V gene is TRBV6-5, the J gene TRBJ1-5, with 7 positions matching TRBD1. V lost 0 bases and J lost 6; bases outside the gene matches: 5. This CDR3 has 15 residues. CDR1 MNHEY and CDR2 SVGAGI come from the germline V gene. CDR3 in amino acids: CASSYSPDRVQPQHF. The CDR3 bases are TGTGCCAGCAGTTACTCTCCAGACAGGGTTCAGCCCCAGCATTTT.

V and J are TRBV5-1 and TRBJ2-3; 8 nucleotides match TRBD1. Per germline, CDR1 SGHRS and CDR2 YFSETQ. The length of the CDR3 is 14 residues. The ends lost 5 bases at V and 2 bases at J; junction bases unmatched: 4. The CDR3 nucleotides are TGCGCCAGCAGGGGACAGGCGGCCACAGATACGCAGTATTTT. Its protein is CASRGQAATDTQYF.

The chain uses TRBV7-9 and TRBJ2-7; D is possibly TRBD2 (6 bases). The CDR3 length is 15 residues. In germline, CDR1 is SEHNR, CDR2 FQNEAQ (reference sequence). Trimming shortened V by 5 bases and J by 2 bases, and 16 bases separated the two germline ends. The CDR3 DNA is TGTGCCAGCAGCCCCGTCATCGGGGGAACCTACGAGCAGTACTTC. Translation: CASSPVIGGTYEQYF.

This clone occurred a few times. The chain uses TRBV10-3 and TRBJ2-7; 11 nucleotides agree with TRBD2. Germline CDR1 and CDR2: ENHRY and SYGVKD. V lost 3 bases and J lost 7; bases outside the gene matches: 5. The CDR3 is 14 residues long. The CDR3: CAISDSGGAEEQYF. The CDR3 bases are TGTGCCATCAGTGATAGCGGGGGGGCCGAGGAGCAGTACTTC.

The chain joins TRBV30 to TRBJ2-6; D possibly corresponds to TRBD1 (5 bases). This CDR3 has 11 amino acids. CDR1 and CDR2 from the germline V gene are GTSNPN and SVGIG (reference sequence). Trimming shortened V by 1 base and J by 12 bases, and 7 bases separated the two germline ends. The CDR3 DNA sequence: TGTGCCTGGAGTGAAGGGGTCGTCCTGACTTTC. This codes for CAWSEGVVLTF.

The chain has TRBV7-8 and TRBJ1-5; 9 positions match TRBD1. The V gene's germline CDR1 is SGHVS and CDR2 FQNEAQ. The CDR3 totals 15 residues. The V segment lost 5 bases and the J segment 3 bases; nucleotides outside the gene matches: 5. This CDR3 reads CASSPDRGINQPQHF. The CDR3 DNA is TGTGCCAGCAGCCCCGACAGGGGGATCAATCAGCCCCAGCATTTT.